Following are 15 T cell receptor beta chains from one sample sequenced in a study of blood T cell repertoires in COVID-19. Produced via immunoSEQ multiplex PCR; TCRdb's table is partial and in-frame only. Of approximately 210,000 clones listed, roughly 87% were seen once; the top ten hold 2% to 2.5%. Sequencing input: PBMCs or T cells enriched from blood (not recorded which). The receptors originated from a woman aged 25 to 45 who had recovered from COVID-19.

This clone was picked up a small number of times. J is TRBJ2-3 and V is TRBV7-3, with D unclear. V lost 1 base, J lost 1 base, and 6 bases lay in between. From germline, CDR1 is SGHTA and CDR2 FQGTGA. The CDR3 has 14 amino acids. The CDR3 spells CASSLSTGTDTQYF. The CDR3 DNA reads as TGTGCCAGCAGCTTAAGTACTGGCACAGATACGCAGTATTTT.

J is TRBJ1-5 and V is TRBV18, with 10 bases fitting TRBD1. Trimming cost V 9 bases and J 7 bases; bases outside gene matches: 9. Germline values: CDR1 KGHSH, CDR2 LQKENI. This CDR3 comprises 14 residues. CDR3 in amino acids: CASAGTGAQQPQHF. CDR3 DNA: TGTGCCAGTGCCGGGACAGGGGCACAACAGCCCCAGCATTTT.

Turning to this clone: The same CDR3 is also encoded by other DNA sequences in this sample. V gene TRBV7-9 combines with J gene TRBJ1-2; TRBD1 aligns across 11 bases. Germline trimming cut 3 bases from V and 6 bases from J; bases unmatched to any gene: 0. This CDR3 spans 13 amino acids. Germline CDR1 SEHNR, CDR2 FQNEAQ (reference sequence). CDR3 sequence: CASSLGQGDGYTF. DNA of the CDR3: TGTGCCAGCAGCTTGGGACAGGGGGATGGCTACACCTTC.

Only one count was recorded for this clone. V usage is TRBV7-6 and J usage is TRBJ1-3, with D possibly TRBD1 on 5 matching bases. The V end lost 5 bases, the J end lost 4 bases, and 12 bases lay between the germline ends. Per germline, CDR1 SGHVS and CDR2 FNYEAQ. The CDR3 runs 14 residues. CDR3 in DNA: TGTGCCAGCAGCCCCCGACAGTGGGGAAACACCATATATTTT. It encodes CASSPRQWGNTIYF. Full variable domain (missing parts from reference TRBV7-6 and TRBJ1-3): GAGVSQSPRYKVTKRGQDVALRCDPISGHVSLYWYRQALGQGPEFLTYFNYEAQQDKSGLPNDRFSAERPEGSISTLTIQRTEQRDSAMYRCASSPRQWGNTIYFGEGSWLTVV.

This chain connects TRBV5-1 to TRBJ2-5; TRBD2 matches at 9 bases. CDR1 and CDR2 (germline): SGHRS, YFSETQ. The CDR3 consists of 15 residues. The junction had 5 bases not matched to a gene; V was cut back by 1 base and J by 4 bases. In DNA, the CDR3 is TGCGCCAGCAGCTTGTCCGCGGGAGGGCCAGAGACCCAGTACTTC. Its translation: CASSLSAGGPETQYF.

V gene TRBV5-4 combines with J gene TRBJ2-7, with D perhaps matching TRBD2 (5 bases). Germline-derived CDR1 and CDR2 are SGHNT and YYREEE (reference sequence). Trimming removed 1 base from V and 4 bases from J, with 6 bases in between. This CDR3 is 12 amino acids long. The DNA of the CDR3 is TGTGCCAGCAGCTTGTCGGGGTACGAGCAGTACTTC. Translation gives CASSLSGYEQYF.

V and J are TRBV2 and TRBJ2-7; D ambiguous. The CDR3 covers 12 residues. Germline V CDR1 and CDR2: SNHLY, FYNNEI. The V gene lost 7 bases and the J gene lost 0 bases, with 7 bases spanning the gap. CDR3 bases: TGTGCCAGCACCTACGGCTCCTACGAGCAGTACTTC. It yields the protein CASTYGSYEQYF.

V usage is TRBV24-1 and J usage is TRBJ1-5, with 7 bases aligning to TRBD1. This CDR3 region has 14 residues. The V segment lost 1 base and the J segment 4 bases; nucleotides outside the gene matches: 0. The germline gives CDR1 KGHDR, CDR2 SFDVKD. The CDR3 here is CATSDLQGNQPQHF. In DNA form, the CDR3 reads TGTGCCACCAGTGATTTACAGGGGAATCAGCCCCAGCATTTT.

This sequence joins TRBV28 and TRBJ2-3, with D possibly TRBD1 on 5 matching bases. This CDR3 is built from 13 residues. CDR1 and CDR2 (germline): MDHEN, SYDVKM. Trimming took 4 bases from V and 3 from J, leaving 8 bases between them. The CDR3 spells CASSSPGTDTQYF. Written as DNA, the CDR3 is TGTGCCAGCAGTTCTCCAGGGACAGATACGCAGTATTTT.

This chain connects TRBV2 to TRBJ2-4; 7 bases agree with TRBD1. J was trimmed by 5 bases and V by 5 bases; bases with no gene match: 6. The CDR3 is made up of 14 amino acids. Germline CDR1 and CDR2: SNHLY and FYNNEI. The CDR3 here is CASSSTGTENIQYF. The CDR3 bases are TGTGCCAGCAGTTCCACCGGGACAGAAAACATTCAGTACTTC.

V is TRBV6-5 and J is TRBJ2-3; the D is unclear. The CDR3 runs 13 residues. Trimming left V 6 bases short and J 0 bases short, with 7 bases between. The germline V gene encodes CDR1 MNHEY and CDR2 SVGAGI. DNA for the CDR3: TGTGCCAGCAGCCCGGTCAGCACAGATACGCAGTATTTT. It yields the protein CASSPVSTDTQYF.

The DNA of the CDR3 is TGTGCCAGCAGAGAAATCCGGGCCCGGGCGGGGGAGCAGTACTTC. Encoded protein: CASREIRARAGEQYF. V gene TRBV11-2 combines with J gene TRBJ2-7, with TRBD2 as a possible D gene (6 bases). This CDR3 has 15 residues. The V end was cut by 6 bases, the J end by 7 bases, with 22 bases between. CDR1 and CDR2 from the germline V gene are SGHAT and FQNNGV.

J is TRBJ1-2 and V is TRBV2; D remains ambiguous. Germline CDR1 reads SNHLY; CDR2 reads FYNNEI. Trimming cost V 0 bases and J 5 bases, with 7 bases left between them. The CDR3 contains 13 residues. The chain's CDR3 is CASSEAEGYGYTF. For the CDR3, the DNA is TGTGCCAGCAGTGAAGCAGAGGGTTATGGCTACACCTTC.

The chain carries TRBV20-1 and TRBJ2-1; tentatively, D is TRBD2 (5 bases). The CDR3 totals 14 residues. The V gene's germline CDR1 is DFQATT and CDR2 SNEGSKA (reference sequence). V was trimmed by 3 bases and J by 2 bases, leaving 11 bases between them. The chain's CDR3 is CSASFAGPYNEQFF. The CDR3 DNA reads as TGCAGTGCTAGTTTCGCGGGTCCCTACAATGAGCAGTTCTTC.

Only one count was recorded for this clone. The rearrangement links TRBV5-4 to TRBJ2-1; TRBD1 agrees at 7 bases. The CDR3 totals 12 residues. CDR1 and CDR2 from the germline V gene are SGHNT and YYREEE (reference sequence). With V trimmed by 4 bases and J by 10 bases, 5 bases remained unmatched. The CDR3 here is CASSLQGWEQFF. In nucleotides, the CDR3 is TGTGCCAGCAGCCTACAGGGGTGGGAGCAGTTCTTC.